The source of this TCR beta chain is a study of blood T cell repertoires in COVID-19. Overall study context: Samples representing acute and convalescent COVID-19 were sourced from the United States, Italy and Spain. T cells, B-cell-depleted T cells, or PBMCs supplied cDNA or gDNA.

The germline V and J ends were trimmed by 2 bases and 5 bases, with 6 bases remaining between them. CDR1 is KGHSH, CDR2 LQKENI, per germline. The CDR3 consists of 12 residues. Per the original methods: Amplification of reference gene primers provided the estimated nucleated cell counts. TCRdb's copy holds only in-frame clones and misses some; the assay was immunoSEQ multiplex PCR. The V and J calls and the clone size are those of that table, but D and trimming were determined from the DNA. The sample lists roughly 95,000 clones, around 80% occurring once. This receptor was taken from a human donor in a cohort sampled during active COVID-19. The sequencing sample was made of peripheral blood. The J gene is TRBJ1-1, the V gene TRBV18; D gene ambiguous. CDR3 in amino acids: CASSPGPTEAFF. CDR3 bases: TGTGCCAGCTCACCAGGGCCAACTGAAGCTTTCTTT.